This note documents a single T cell receptor (beta chain) sequence. No antigen is known for it. This sample was taken from a study of T cell repertoires in cytomegalovirus infection. At the level of the study: CMV epitopes in the study were HLA-C-restricted (recently identified) and HLA-B-restricted (well studied). Matching HLA type and CMV infection were both indicated by public TCR beta signatures. General study points: CMV-specific TCR beta clonotypes restricted by HLA-C dominated the ex vivo response. Carriers of CMV plus the relevant HLA were identified by cumulative public TCR beta family frequency.

Each CDR3 protein is one row after TCRdb ran MiXCR on the reads. The data contain approximately 1,000,000 distinct CDR3 sequences, 30% to 40% of them singletons. Germline V gene lookup returns CDR1 SQVTM and CDR2 ANQGSEA. The junction had 7 bases not matched to a gene; V was cut back by 3 bases and J by 1 base. The CDR3 length is 16 residues. Sequencing was performed on cultured CD8+ T cells from PBMCs, taken from culture after CMV antigen stimulation. The rearrangement uses TRBV29-1 and TRBJ2-1; 9 positions agree with TRBD2. This TCR came from a human donor in good health (CMV status not recorded). Some clones in this sample may be carry-over from other donors' samples. In DNA, the CDR3 is TGCAGCGTTGATGGCCAGCTAGCGGGGTCCTACAATGAGCAGTTCTTC. Protein: CSVDGQLAGSYNEQFF.